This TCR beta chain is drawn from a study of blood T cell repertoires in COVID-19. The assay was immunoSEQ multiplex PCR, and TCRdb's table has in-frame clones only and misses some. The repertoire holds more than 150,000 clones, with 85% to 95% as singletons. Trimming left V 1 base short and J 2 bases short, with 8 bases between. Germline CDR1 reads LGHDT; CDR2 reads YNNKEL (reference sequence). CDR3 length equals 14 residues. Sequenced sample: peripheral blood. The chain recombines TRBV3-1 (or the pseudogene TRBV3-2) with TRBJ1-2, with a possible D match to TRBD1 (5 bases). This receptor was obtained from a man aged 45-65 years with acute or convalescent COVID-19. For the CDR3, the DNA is TGTGCCAGCAGCCAAGGACAGAGGAACTATGGCTACACCTTC. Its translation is CASSQGQRNYGYTF.